What follows are 30 T cell receptor beta chains derived from one specimen sequenced in a study of blood T cell repertoires in COVID-19. The method was immunoSEQ multiplex PCR; TCRdb's version includes in-frame clones alone and lacks a portion of them. This table has approximately 300,000 clones, approximately 82% appearing once. Sequencing was carried out using peripheral blood. The receptors here all came from a woman aged 45-59 years with acute or convalescent COVID-19.

The chain employs TRBV2 and TRBJ1-2; no firm D call. The CDR3 consists of 12 residues. Trimming took off 6 bases at V and 8 bases at J, with 13 bases between the two ends. CDR1 is SNHLY and CDR2 is FYNNEI in the germline V gene. The CDR3 DNA reads TGTGCCAGCAGCGTTACAGCTGACGGCTACACCTTC. It codes for CASSVTADGYTF.

The chain joins TRBV24-1 to TRBJ2-2; 10 nucleotides line up with TRBD1. This CDR3 has 16 residues. V lost 4 bases, J lost 5 bases, and 6 bases stayed unmatched. Germline V gene data show CDR1 as KGHDR and CDR2 as SFDVKD. CDR3 DNA sequence: TGTGCCACCAGTGACCCGGACAGGGGGTTTACCGGGGAGCTGTTTTTT. Translating gives CATSDPDRGFTGELFF.

This clone was observed a single time. V usage is TRBV5-1 and J usage is TRBJ1-4; D unresolved. From germline, CDR1 is SGHRS and CDR2 YFSETQ. V lost 1 base, J lost 9 bases, and 25 bases lay in between. The CDR3 sequence is 18 residues long. The CDR3, as DNA: TGCGCCAGCAGCTTGTTTAGCCCTTCCGTAGACCTCGGGAAAAAACTGTTTTTT. As protein: CASSLFSPSVDLGKKLFF.

The chain recombines TRBV5-4 with TRBJ2-5; a possible D gene is TRBD2 (6 bases). The germline CDR1 and CDR2 sequences are SGHNT and YYREEE (reference sequence). The germline V and J ends were trimmed by 2 bases and 2 bases, with 10 bases remaining between them. The CDR3 length is 14 residues. CDR3 coding DNA: TGTGCCAGCAGCTTTGGAGGGACGCAAGAGACCCAGTACTTC. It specifies CASSFGGTQETQYF.

The V and J genes are TRBV25-1 and TRBJ2-4; 7 positions match TRBD1. Germline lookup yields CDR1 MGHDK and CDR2 SYGVNS. The CDR3 loop spans 14 amino acids. The ends lost 2 bases at V and 3 bases at J; junction bases unmatched: 1. Here the CDR3 reads CASSEAGGKNIQYF. Written as DNA, the CDR3 is TGTGCCAGCAGTGAAGCAGGGGGCAAAAACATTCAGTACTTC.

In this sample, this clone turned up once. The chain combines TRBV19 with TRBJ1-3; no clear D. Germline loops: CDR1 LNHDA, CDR2 SQIVND (reference sequence). Deletions cut 6 bases from V and 0 bases from J, with 6 bases between. The CDR3 is 13 amino acids. CDR3 loop: CASSTGSGNTIYF. CDR3 in DNA: TGTGCCAGTAGCACCGGCTCTGGAAACACCATATATTTT.

This clone has a handful of counts. The chain uses TRBV6-5 and TRBJ2-4, with D possibly TRBD2 on 6 matching bases. CDR1 MNHEY and CDR2 SVGAGI come from the germline V gene. This CDR3 has 15 residues. Trimming took 5 bases from V and 6 from J, leaving 17 bases between them. Here the CDR3 DNA reads TGTGCCAGCAGTATAGGAGGGCCCCAGGGAAACATTCAGTACTTC. Protein: CASSIGGPQGNIQYF.

The genes are TRBV5-6 and TRBJ1-3, with D hard to call. Germline V gene data show CDR1 as SGHDT and CDR2 as YYEEEE. V gave up 3 bases and J gave up 7 bases, with 8 bases separating them. The CDR3 loop spans 12 amino acids. In nucleotides, the CDR3 is TGTGCCAGCAGCTCCCCGGGGAACACCATATATTTT. This sequence encodes CASSSPGNTIYF.

The CDR3 spells CASSRMTGTISNQPQHF. CDR3 DNA: TGCGCCAGCAGCCGAATGACAGGAACCATTAGCAATCAGCCCCAGCATTTT. The V gene is TRBV5-1, the J gene TRBJ1-5; TRBD1 might be the D (6 bases). Germline CDR1 reads SGHRS; CDR2 reads YFSETQ. Trimming took 4 bases from V and 0 from J, leaving 17 bases between them. This CDR3 contains 17 residues.

This clone was detected once. The J gene is TRBJ2-3, the V gene TRBV5-1; possible D gene TRBD2, 5 bases. Germline V CDR1 and CDR2: SGHRS, YFSETQ. Trimming shortened V by 3 bases and J by 2 bases, and 16 bases separated the two germline ends. The CDR3 is 16 amino acids. DNA for the CDR3: TGCGCCAGCAGCTCTAGGCCTAGCTTTGACACAGATACGCAGTATTTT. This gives the protein CASSSRPSFDTDTQYF.

This clone was counted between two and nine times. V gene TRBV19 combines with J gene TRBJ2-1, with TRBD2 as a possible D gene (5 bases). CDR3 length: 14 amino acids. Germline CDR1 LNHDA, CDR2 SQIVND (reference sequence). Between the trimmed V and J ends, which lost 4 bases and 5 bases, there was a span of 12 bases. The CDR3 DNA reads as TGTGCCAGTAGTAACCTAGCTCCCCACAATGAGCAGTTCTTC. Translated: CASSNLAPHNEQFF.

The rearrangement uses TRBV3-1 (or the pseudogene TRBV3-2) and TRBJ1-5; perhaps TRBD1 as D (5 bases). The CDR3 loop spans 16 amino acids. In germline, CDR1 is LGHDT, CDR2 YNNKEL (reference sequence). The V end was cut by 2 bases, the J end by 4 bases, with 15 bases between. The CDR3 region is CASSQTRGGANQPQHF. The CDR3 coding sequence is TGTGCCAGCAGCCAAACCCGGGGAGGGGCAAATCAGCCCCAGCATTTT.

This chain joins TRBV14 and TRBJ2-7; D gene ambiguous. CDR1 and CDR2 (germline): SGHDN, FVKESK. The V and J ends lost 1 base and 2 bases respectively, with 9 bases between them. The CDR3 covers 14 residues. The CDR3: CASSQGAGTYEQYF. The CDR3 coding sequence is TGTGCCAGCAGCCAAGGGGCAGGAACCTACGAGCAGTACTTC.

The chain's CDR3 is CASTPRVAGELFF. CDR3 nucleotide sequence: TGTGCCAGCACCCCGAGGGTGGCCGGGGAGCTGTTTTTT. The chain carries TRBV27 and TRBJ2-2; tentative D call: TRBD2 (5 bases). V lost 7 bases and J lost 6, with 12 bases in between. The CDR3 runs 13 residues. Germline CDR1 and CDR2: MNHEY and SMNVEV (reference sequence).

This clone was seen more than once but under ten times. The genes are TRBV7-2 and TRBJ1-1, with D tentatively TRBD1 (5 bases). CDR3 length: 13 amino acids. Germline assignment: CDR1 SGHTA and CDR2 FQGNSA. V lost 11 bases to trimming and J lost 2 bases, with 15 bases between them. The CDR3 DNA is TGTGCCTTGATGGGGCAGTCAAACACTGAAGCTTTCTTT. It translates to CALMGQSNTEAFF.

The CDR3 DNA sequence: TGTGCCAGCAGCCGACAGACAGGTATGAACACTGAAGCTTTCTTT. Translation gives CASSRQTGMNTEAFF. The rearrangement joins TRBV5-4 to TRBJ1-1, with D possibly matching TRBD1 (6 bases). This CDR3 is built from 15 residues. V was shortened by 4 bases and J by 0 bases, with 13 bases between the two germline ends. CDR1 is SGHNT, CDR2 YYREEE, per germline (reference sequence).

This chain connects TRBV10-3 to TRBJ2-5, with 10 bases identical to TRBD1. This CDR3 spans 15 amino acids. The junction had 9 bases not matched to a gene; V was cut back by 6 bases and J by 5 bases. Germline values: CDR1 ENHRY, CDR2 SYGVKD. The CDR3 DNA follows: TGTGCCATCAGCCCCCCCGGGACAGGGGTGGAGACCCAGTACTTC. Translating gives CAISPPGTGVETQYF.

The rearrangement joins TRBV19 to TRBJ2-6; D is perhaps TRBD1 (6 bases). The V end lost 4 bases, the J end lost 2 bases, and 9 bases lay between the germline ends. This CDR3 has 15 amino acids. Germline CDR1 LNHDA, CDR2 SQIVND (reference sequence). CDR3 sequence: CASSTQGPGANVLTF. The DNA for the CDR3 is TGTGCCAGTAGTACACAGGGTCCTGGGGCCAACGTCCTGACTTTC.

The rearrangement joins TRBV25-1 to TRBJ1-4, with D hard to call. V dropped 3 bases and J dropped 8 bases, with 16 bases sitting between them. Germline assignment: CDR1 MGHDK and CDR2 SYGVNS. CDR3 length: 15 residues. This chain's CDR3 is CASSDPEIRKEKLFF. The CDR3 DNA reads TGTGCCAGCAGTGATCCGGAGATTAGGAAGGAAAAACTGTTTTTT.

V and J are TRBV5-6 and TRBJ2-1; tentative D call: TRBD2 (6 bases). CDR3 size: 16 residues. The V and J ends lost 3 bases and 2 bases respectively, with 15 bases between them. The germline V gene has CDR1 SGHDT and CDR2 YYEEEE. The CDR3 here is CASSSARGEAYNEQFF. The DNA for the CDR3 is TGTGCCAGCAGCTCCGCAAGAGGGGAGGCCTACAATGAGCAGTTCTTC. The full variable domain, its missing parts supplied by reference TRBV5-6 and TRBJ2-1, is DAGVTQSPTHLIKTRGQQVTLRCSPKSGHDTVSWYQQALGQGPQFIFQYYEEEERQRGNFPDRFSGHQFPNYSSELNVNALLLGDSALYLCASSSARGEAYNEQFFGPGTRLTVL.

This clone was observed a single time. V gene TRBV12-5 combines with J gene TRBJ2-6; 9 nucleotides agree with TRBD1. J gave up 0 bases and V 4 bases, and 7 bases lay outside the gene matches. The germline gives CDR1 LGHNT, CDR2 FRNRAP. This CDR3 is 18 amino acids long. The CDR3 DNA reads TGTGCTAGTGGTTCAGGGACAGGGTGGGACTCTGGGGCCAACGTCCTGACTTTC. This translates into CASGSGTGWDSGANVLTF.

V is TRBV6-5 and J is TRBJ2-6; D remains unclear. The CDR3 is 13 amino acids. CDR1 is MNHEY, CDR2 SVGAGI, per germline. The ends were cut back, 8 bases at V and 0 bases at J, with 5 bases in the middle. CDR3 protein: CASCISGANVLTF. The CDR3 coding sequence is TGTGCCAGCTGTATCTCTGGGGCCAACGTCCTGACTTTC.

The rearrangement joins TRBV9 to TRBJ2-3; D possibly corresponds to TRBD1 (6 bases). The length of the CDR3 is 20 residues. CDR1 and CDR2 (germline): SGDLS, YYNGEE. Trimming removed 4 bases from V and 2 bases from J, with 29 bases in between. CDR3 nucleotide sequence: TGTGCCAGCAGCTTAGGGGGTGGGGTGGGAGCTGCCTTTGACACAGATACGCAGTATTTT. It translates to CASSLGGGVGAAFDTDTQYF.

The gene calls are TRBV12-3 or TRBV12-4 and TRBJ2-3; D unclear. The CDR3 runs to 11 residues. Between the trimmed V and J ends, which lost 5 bases and 10 bases, there was a span of 10 bases. CDR3 nucleotides: TGTGCCAGCAGTGGAGTGTCTCCGCAGTATTTT. Its translation is CASSGVSPQYF.

The V and J genes are TRBV10-3 and TRBJ2-2, with 8 bases that match TRBD1. The ends lost 0 bases at V and 1 base at J; junction bases unmatched: 1. This CDR3 is built from 16 residues. Germline lookup yields CDR1 ENHRY and CDR2 SYGVKD. Here the CDR3 DNA reads TGTGCCATCAGTGAGTCCGGGACAGGGAACACCGGGGAGCTGTTTTTT. Protein: CAISESGTGNTGELFF.

V and J are TRBV4-3 and TRBJ2-1; 11 bases agree with TRBD2. Germline V gene lookup returns CDR1 LGHNA and CDR2 YSLEER. V lost 4 bases to trimming and J lost 4 bases; unmatched junction nucleotides: 12. There are 18 residues in the CDR3. CDR3 nucleotides: TGCGCCAGCAGCCCGGGACTAGCGGAGGCGGGAGCATACAATGAGCAGTTCTTC. Translated, it gives CASSPGLAEAGAYNEQFF.

V gene TRBV30 combines with J gene TRBJ1-4; 7 bases agree with TRBD1. Trimming took 5 bases from V and 5 from J; bases not matched to a gene: 5. This CDR3 has 13 residues. Per germline, CDR1 GTSNPN and CDR2 SVGIG (reference sequence). The CDR3 region is CAWGGTANEKLFF. The CDR3 DNA reads as TGTGCCTGGGGAGGGACAGCGAATGAAAAACTGTTTTTT. Full variable domain (rest looked up from reference TRBV30 and TRBJ1-4): SQTIHQWPATLVQPVGSPLSLECTVEGTSNPNLYWYRQAAGRGLQLLFYSVGIGQISSEVPQNLSASRPQDRQFILSSKKLLLSDSGFYLCAWGGTANEKLFFGSGTQLSVL.

The J gene is TRBJ1-2, the V gene TRBV9, with TRBD1 identical over 12 bases. The CDR3 consists of 15 residues. Germline V gene lookup returns CDR1 SGDLS and CDR2 YYNGEE. Germline trimming cut 4 bases from V and 5 bases from J; bases unmatched to any gene: 6. CDR3 sequence reads: CASSLGGQGAYGYTF. For the CDR3, the DNA is TGTGCCAGCAGCCTAGGGGGACAGGGGGCTTATGGCTACACCTTC.

The chain has TRBV7-2 and TRBJ2-5, with 9 bases matching TRBD2. The CDR3 contains 14 residues. With 6 bases clipped from V and 4 bases from J, the junction kept 6 bases outside the gene matches. Germline V gene sequence: CDR1 SGHTA, CDR2 FQGNSA. DNA for the CDR3: TGTGCCAGCAGTCGCGGGGGGGCCGGAGAGACCCAGTACTTC. Amino acid sequence: CASSRGGAGETQYF.

This clone has a handful of counts. V and J are TRBV5-1 and TRBJ1-2, with TRBD1 matching 8 bases. The CDR3 consists of 16 residues. After removal of 2 bases from V and 0 bases from J, the junction contained 6 bases not matched to a gene. CDR1 is SGHRS, CDR2 YFSETQ, per germline. CDR3 amino acids: CASSFLTGGANYGYTF. In DNA form, the CDR3 reads TGCGCCAGCAGCTTCTTAACAGGGGGAGCTAACTATGGCTACACCTTC.